The 15 T cell receptor beta chains presented below share a single source sample, sequenced in a study of blood T cell repertoires in COVID-19. Profiling relied on immunoSEQ multiplex PCR, and the TCRdb table lists in-frame clones only, not all of them. The sample includes about 230,000 clones, less than 90% seen only once; the top ten take roughly 2.7%. The sample was peripheral blood. The receptors were gathered from a woman aged 70-85 years with active or convalescent COVID-19.

This chain uses TRBV7-2 with TRBJ2-1; 9 nucleotides line up with TRBD1. The CDR3 is 16 amino acids. V was pared by 2 bases and J by 6 bases, with 8 bases of the junction left unmatched. Per germline, CDR1 SGHTA and CDR2 FQGNSA. DNA for the CDR3: TGTGCCAGCAGCTTATTCCCCGGGACAGGGAGCAATGAGCAGTTCTTC. This encodes CASSLFPGTGSNEQFF.

This chain links TRBV2 with TRBJ1-2; D perhaps matches TRBD1 (6 bases). The CDR3 is 11 amino acids. Germline V gene data show CDR1 as SNHLY and CDR2 as FYNNEI. Trimming removed 6 bases at V and 6 bases at J, with 8 bases between. In nucleotides, the CDR3 is TGTGCCAGCAGACAGGGCGATGGCTACACCTTC. Amino acid sequence: CASRQGDGYTF.

This chain links TRBV5-1 with TRBJ1-2; 8 bases line up with TRBD1. Unmatched junction bases numbered 8, after V lost 2 bases and J lost 8 bases. The CDR3 sequence is 14 residues long. Germline V lookup: CDR1 SGHRS, CDR2 YFSETQ. The CDR3 DNA follows: TGCGCCAGCAGCTTAATACAGGGGGAGGAGGGCTACACCTTC. Translated, it gives CASSLIQGEEGYTF.

In this sample, this clone turned up once. Germline and junction disagree at one end, which may indicate a read error. The sample contains more than one DNA sequence encoding this CDR3. The gene calls are TRBV12-3 or TRBV12-4 and TRBJ2-1; 8 bases align to TRBD1. CDR3 length: 13 residues. The DNA of the CDR3 is TGTTCATTAGGACAGGGAGTAGACAATGAACAGTTCTTC. Its translation: CSLGQGVDNEQFF.

The J gene is TRBJ2-3, the V gene TRBV4-2; 12 bases align to TRBD2. The CDR3 sequence is 16 residues long. Trimming cost V 6 bases and J 4 bases; bases outside gene matches: 8. Per germline, CDR1 LGHNA and CDR2 YNFKEQ. The DNA of the CDR3 is TGTGCCAGCAGTCGGATGCTAGCGGGAGGGCCAGATACGCAGTATTTT. Protein product: CASSRMLAGGPDTQYF.

The V call is TRBV5-8, the J call TRBJ1-1; D not resolved. The germline CDR1 and CDR2 sequences are SGHTS and YDEGEE. V gave up 4 bases and J gave up 0 bases, with 16 bases separating them. The CDR3 has 16 residues. CDR3 nucleotide sequence: TGTGCCAGCAGCCTAACCAATCCGGGGATGAACACTGAAGCTTTCTTT. Translation: CASSLTNPGMNTEAFF. The full variable domain, with the rest looked up from reference TRBV5-8 and TRBJ1-1, is EAGVTQSPTHLIKTRGQQATLRCSPISGHTSVYWYQQALGLGLQFLLWYDEGEERNRGNFPPRFSGRQFPNYSSELNVNALELEDSALYLCASSLTNPGMNTEAFFGQGTRLTVV.

The chain carries TRBV5-6 and TRBJ1-5; TRBD1 is a possible D gene (5 bases). CDR3 length: 18 amino acids. Trimming left V 2 bases short and J 0 bases short, with 18 bases between. Germline CDR1 SGHDT, CDR2 YYEEEE. The CDR3 bases are TGTGCCAGCAGCTTAGGCGGCGCAGGGTTTTATAGCAATCAGCCCCAGCATTTT. This encodes CASSLGGAGFYSNQPQHF.

The chain joins TRBV6-5 to TRBJ2-7; 7 bases map to TRBD1. Germline CDR1 and CDR2: MNHEY and SVGAGI. J was trimmed by 6 bases and V by 8 bases; bases with no gene match: 13. The CDR3 is made up of 14 amino acids. The CDR3 nucleotides are TGTGCCAGCTTTGGACAGGACCCTCGTCCCGAGCAGTACTTC. Translating gives CASFGQDPRPEQYF.

The chain joins TRBV3-1 (or the pseudogene TRBV3-2) to TRBJ2-5; TRBD2 aligns across 9 bases. The CDR3 spans 14 residues. The ends lost 7 bases at V and 4 bases at J; junction bases unmatched: 7. From germline, CDR1 is LGHDT and CDR2 YNNKEL (reference sequence). This CDR3 is CASTGLAGSETQYF. The CDR3 coding sequence is TGTGCCAGCACCGGGCTAGCGGGGTCAGAGACCCAGTACTTC.

The rearrangement links TRBV30 to TRBJ1-1; possibly TRBD1 for D (5 bases). Trimming removed 1 base at V and 1 base at J, with 10 bases between. Germline CDR1 reads GTSNPN; CDR2 reads SVGIG (reference sequence). This CDR3 contains 14 residues. The CDR3 region has the DNA TGTGCCTGGAGTGCCGGGGGGTGGAACACTGAAGCTTTCTTT. Its translation: CAWSAGGWNTEAFF.

This clone came up once. The genes are TRBV24-1 and TRBJ2-5; 9 bases match TRBD2. The germline gives CDR1 KGHDR, CDR2 SFDVKD. The CDR3 contains 15 residues. J was trimmed by 5 bases and V by 5 bases; bases with no gene match: 8. The DNA for the CDR3 is TGTGCCACCAGTGTTCCGGCGGGAGGGGGTGAGACCCAGTACTTC. This translates into CATSVPAGGGETQYF.

Here the CDR3 DNA reads TGTGCCAGCAGTCGCAGGCTAGGGCCTAGCGGGGTTGGAGATACGCAGTATTTT. As protein: CASSRRLGPSGVGDTQYF. This chain joins TRBV25-1 and TRBJ2-3; 9 positions agree with TRBD2. The V gene end was trimmed by 5 bases and the J gene end by 5 bases; junction bases not matched to a gene: 17. The CDR3 covers 18 residues. Germline CDR1 reads MGHDK; CDR2 reads SYGVNS.

The chain combines TRBV7-9 with TRBJ1-5; no clear D gene. Trimming left V 6 bases short and J 4 bases short, with 7 bases between. This CDR3 is 12 amino acids long. Germline CDR1 is SEHNR and CDR2 is FQNEAQ (reference sequence). The CDR3 sequence is CASRGGNQPQHF. The CDR3 coding sequence is TGTGCCAGCAGAGGCGGGAATCAGCCCCAGCATTTT.

This sequence joins TRBV7-2 and TRBJ2-1; 10 bases match TRBD2. From germline, CDR1 is SGHTA and CDR2 FQGNSA. CDR3 size: 16 residues. Germline trimming cut 5 bases from V and 1 base from J; bases unmatched to any gene: 5. This CDR3 reads CASSGILAGSYNEQFF. CDR3 DNA: TGTGCCAGCAGCGGTATACTAGCGGGATCCTACAATGAGCAGTTCTTC.

The CDR3 loop is CASRAGRADTQYF. In DNA form, the CDR3 reads TGCGCCAGCAGGGCAGGGAGGGCAGATACGCAGTATTTT. The chain is built from TRBV10-1 and TRBJ2-3; 7 nucleotides agree with TRBD2. V trimming: 6 bases; J trimming: 4 bases; junction bases outside the gene matches: 4. The CDR3 contains 13 residues. CDR1 is WNHNN and CDR2 is SYGVQD in the germline V gene (reference sequence).